This record looks at one T cell receptor (beta chain) sequence and its context. The length of the CDR3 is 13 residues. CDR1 DFQATT and CDR2 SNEGSKA come from the germline V gene (reference sequence). V gave up 5 bases and J gave up 4 bases, with 14 bases separating them. TCRdb reprocessed the RT-PCR reads via MiXCR and lists one record per CDR3 protein. The table has 650,000 to 800,000 distinct CDR3 sequences, more than 13% seen once; the top ten hold around 3.3%. The receptor comes from a female donor in good health, serving as a healthy control. V usage is TRBV20-1 and J usage is TRBJ1-1; D not certain. Source material: memory CD4+ T cells from blood. The DNA for the CDR3 is TGCAGTGCTGGAAGACTAGACGGCACTGAAGCTTTCTTT. Protein: CSAGRLDGTEAFF.